This TCR beta chain was sequenced for a study of T cells in localized non-small cell lung cancer. Clones were sequenced by immunoSEQ multiplex PCR, and TCRdb holds only the in-frame ones, with some missing. The sample carries about 29,000 clones, 80% to 90% recorded once. The receptor's source is a woman aged 35-75 years with stage I lung adenocarcinoma. This specimen was peripheral blood, taken before any cancer treatment.

CDR3 amino acids: CASSIPGGLAQYF. Here the CDR3 DNA reads TGTGCCAGCAGCATTCCCGGGGGGTTGGCGCAGTATTTT. The rearrangement links TRBV7-2 to TRBJ2-3; TRBD2 agrees at 7 bases. Germline assignment: CDR1 SGHTA and CDR2 FQGNSA. The J segment lost 10 bases and the V segment lost 5 bases, leaving 9 bases of the junction unmatched. CDR3 length: 13 residues.